Listed here are 2 T cell receptor beta chains from one sample, sequenced in a study of early T cells in non-severe SARS-CoV-2 infection. TCRdb re-called the 5' RACE reads with MiXCR, one entry per CDR3 protein. The sample lists tens of thousands of distinct CDR3 sequences, about 14% seen once, with around 3.6% in the top ten. The sample was whole blood, taken at baseline. Source of these receptors: an adult who was a healthcare worker with PCR-confirmed SARS-CoV-2 infection or an uninfected control (not recorded which).

The gene calls are TRBV5-4 and TRBJ2-1; TRBD2 matches 8 bases. Germline V gene data show CDR1 as SGHNT and CDR2 as YYREEE (reference sequence). The CDR3 covers 14 residues. V shed 0 bases and J 5 bases; nucleotides not matched to a gene: 1. The CDR3 loop is CASSLVSGNNEQFF. The CDR3 coding sequence is TGTGCCAGCAGCTTGGTTAGCGGGAACAATGAGCAGTTCTTC.

This chain uses TRBV11-2 with TRBJ2-5; D is tentatively TRBD1 or TRBD2 (5 bases each). Trimming took off 5 bases at V and 5 bases at J, with 12 bases between the two ends. CDR1 is SGHAT and CDR2 is FQNNGV in the germline V gene. CDR3 length: 13 residues. This CDR3 is CASSQGEDETQYF. The CDR3 DNA is TGTGCCAGCAGCCAGGGAGAAGATGAGACCCAGTACTTC.